This entry describes one TCR beta chain. What it binds is not known. PCR amplification relied on 60 Vbeta primers (plus 13 Jbeta primers). The method was immunoSEQ multiplex PCR; TCRdb's version includes in-frame clones alone and lacks a portion of them. The sample contains approximately 200,000 clones, about 77% of which appear only once. This entry belongs to a study of cytomegalovirus exposure and HLA in healthy donors. V was pared by 2 bases and J by 0 bases, with 14 bases between. Germline CDR1 LNHNV, CDR2 YYDKDF (reference sequence). The CDR3 sequence is 16 residues long. Overall study findings and caveats: In a later analysis, a missense DCLRE1C variant was linked to TCR beta V- and J-gene trimming. DRB1 showed the most TCR associations and HLA-C the fewest in a later analysis, as rates varied by HLA locus.

This TCR came from a man under 40 in good health and CMV-seropositive. This chain connects TRBV15 to TRBJ2-7; possible D gene TRBD1, 6 bases. The sequenced sample was PBMCs. CDR3: CATSRWPLDSSYEQYF. CDR3 DNA sequence: TGTGCCACCAGCAGATGGCCCTTGGACAGCTCCTACGAGCAGTACTTC.